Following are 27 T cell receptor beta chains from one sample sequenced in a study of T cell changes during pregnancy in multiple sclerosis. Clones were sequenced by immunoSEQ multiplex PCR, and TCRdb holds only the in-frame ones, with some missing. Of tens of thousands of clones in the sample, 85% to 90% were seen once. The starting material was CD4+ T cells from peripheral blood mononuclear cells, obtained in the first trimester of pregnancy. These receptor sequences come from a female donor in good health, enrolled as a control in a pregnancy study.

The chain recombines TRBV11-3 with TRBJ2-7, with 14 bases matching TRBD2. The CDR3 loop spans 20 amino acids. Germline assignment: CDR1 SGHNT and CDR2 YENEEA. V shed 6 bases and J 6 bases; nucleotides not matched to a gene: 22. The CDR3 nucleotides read TGTGCCAGCAGTTTCATTCCGACTAGCGGGAGGGCCTCGGGGGTCGGCGAGCAGTACTTC. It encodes CASSFIPTSGRASGVGEQYF.

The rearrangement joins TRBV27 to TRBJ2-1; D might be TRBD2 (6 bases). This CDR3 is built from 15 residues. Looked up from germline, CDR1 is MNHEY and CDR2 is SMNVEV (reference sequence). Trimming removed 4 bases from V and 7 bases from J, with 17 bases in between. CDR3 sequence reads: CASSYRTSSYNEQFF. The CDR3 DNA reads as TGTGCCAGCAGTTATCGCACTAGCAGTTATAATGAGCAGTTCTTC.

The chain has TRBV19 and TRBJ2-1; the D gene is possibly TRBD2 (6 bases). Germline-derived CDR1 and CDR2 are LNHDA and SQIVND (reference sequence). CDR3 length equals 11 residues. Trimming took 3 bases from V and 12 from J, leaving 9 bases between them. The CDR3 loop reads CASSMGRGQFF. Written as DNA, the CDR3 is TGTGCCAGTAGTATGGGGCGGGGGCAGTTCTTC.

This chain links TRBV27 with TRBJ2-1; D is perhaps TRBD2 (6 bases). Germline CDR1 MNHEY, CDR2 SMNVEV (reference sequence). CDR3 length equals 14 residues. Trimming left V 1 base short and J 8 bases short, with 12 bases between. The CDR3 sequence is CASSLYPGSYEQFF. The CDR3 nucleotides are TGTGCCAGCAGTTTATATCCCGGGAGCTATGAGCAGTTCTTC.

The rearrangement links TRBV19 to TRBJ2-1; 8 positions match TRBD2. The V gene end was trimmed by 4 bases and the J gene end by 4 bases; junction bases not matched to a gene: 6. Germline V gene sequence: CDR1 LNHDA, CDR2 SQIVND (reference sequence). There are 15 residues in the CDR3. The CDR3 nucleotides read TGTGCCAGTAGTACAACGACTAGCGCTTACAATGAGCAGTTCTTC. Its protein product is CASSTTTSAYNEQFF.

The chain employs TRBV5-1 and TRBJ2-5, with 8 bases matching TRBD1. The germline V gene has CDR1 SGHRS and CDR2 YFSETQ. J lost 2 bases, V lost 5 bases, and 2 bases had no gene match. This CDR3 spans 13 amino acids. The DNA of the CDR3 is TGCGCCAGCAGGAGGGACAGGCAAGAGACCCAGTACTTC. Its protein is CASRRDRQETQYF.

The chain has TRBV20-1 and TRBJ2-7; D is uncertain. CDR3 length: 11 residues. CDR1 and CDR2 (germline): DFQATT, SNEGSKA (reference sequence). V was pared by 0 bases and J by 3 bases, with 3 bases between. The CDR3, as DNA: TGCAGTGCTAGAGACAACTACGAGCAGTACTTC. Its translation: CSARDNYEQYF.

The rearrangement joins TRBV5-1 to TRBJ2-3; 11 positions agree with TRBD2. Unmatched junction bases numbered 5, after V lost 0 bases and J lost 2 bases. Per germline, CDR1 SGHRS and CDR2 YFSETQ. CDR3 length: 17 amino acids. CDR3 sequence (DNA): TGCGCCAGCAGCTTGGGGACTAGCGGGTTTTCCACAGATACGCAGTATTTT. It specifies CASSLGTSGFSTDTQYF. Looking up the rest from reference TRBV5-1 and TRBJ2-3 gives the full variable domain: KAGVTQTPRYLIKTRGQQVTLSCSPISGHRSVSWYQQTPGQGLQFLFEYFSETQRNKGNFPGRFSGRQFSNSRSEMNVSTLELGDSALYLCASSLGTSGFSTDTQYFGPGTRLTVL.

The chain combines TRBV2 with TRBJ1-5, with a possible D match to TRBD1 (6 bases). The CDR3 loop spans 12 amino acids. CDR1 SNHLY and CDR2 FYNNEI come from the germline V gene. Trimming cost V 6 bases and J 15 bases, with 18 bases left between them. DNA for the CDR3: TGTGCCAGCAGCCTGGACAGCGGGGTCTGGCATTTT. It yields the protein CASSLDSGVWHF.

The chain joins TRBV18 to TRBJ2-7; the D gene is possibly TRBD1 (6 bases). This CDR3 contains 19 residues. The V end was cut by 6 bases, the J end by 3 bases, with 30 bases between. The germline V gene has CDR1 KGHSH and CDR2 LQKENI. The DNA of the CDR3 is TGTGCCAGCTCGCTCCTTACACCCATCCCAGGGGTGAGTGACTACGAGCAGTACTTC. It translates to CASSLLTPIPGVSDYEQYF.

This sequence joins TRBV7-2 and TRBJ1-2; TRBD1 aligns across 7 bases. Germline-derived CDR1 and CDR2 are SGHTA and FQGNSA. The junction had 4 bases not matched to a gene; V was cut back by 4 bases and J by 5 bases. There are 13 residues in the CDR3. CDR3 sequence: CASSYDRAYGYTF. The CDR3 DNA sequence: TGTGCCAGCAGCTACGACAGGGCTTATGGCTACACCTTC.

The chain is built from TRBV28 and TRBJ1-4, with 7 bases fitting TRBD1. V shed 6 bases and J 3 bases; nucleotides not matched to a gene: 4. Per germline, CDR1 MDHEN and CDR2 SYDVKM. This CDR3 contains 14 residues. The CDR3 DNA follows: TGTGCCAGCAGCCGACAGGGCGCTAATGAAAAACTGTTTTTT. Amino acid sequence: CASSRQGANEKLFF.

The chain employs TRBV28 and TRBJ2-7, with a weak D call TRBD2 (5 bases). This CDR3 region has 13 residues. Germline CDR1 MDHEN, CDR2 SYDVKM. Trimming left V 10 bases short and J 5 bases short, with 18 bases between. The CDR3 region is CATSLRVGNEQYF. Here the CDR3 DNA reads TGTGCCACCTCACTGAGGGTGGGAAACGAGCAGTACTTC. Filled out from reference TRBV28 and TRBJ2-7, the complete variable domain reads DVKVTQSSRYLVKRTGEKVFLECVQDMDHENMFWYRQDPGLGLRLIYFSYDVKMKEKGDIPEGYSVSREKKERFSLILESASTNQTSMYLCATSLRVGNEQYFGPGTRLTVT.

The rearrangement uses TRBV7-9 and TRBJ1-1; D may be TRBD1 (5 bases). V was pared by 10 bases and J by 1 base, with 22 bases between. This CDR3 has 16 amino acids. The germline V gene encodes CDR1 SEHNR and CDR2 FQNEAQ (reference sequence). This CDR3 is CATRSHLDRTNTEAFF. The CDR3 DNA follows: TGTGCCACCAGGTCCCACCTCGACAGAACGAACACTGAAGCTTTCTTT.

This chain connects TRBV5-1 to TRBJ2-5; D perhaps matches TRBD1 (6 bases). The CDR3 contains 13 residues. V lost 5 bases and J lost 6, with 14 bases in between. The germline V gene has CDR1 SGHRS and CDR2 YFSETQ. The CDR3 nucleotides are TGCGCCAGCAGGGGAACAGGGTTAAAGACCCAGTACTTC. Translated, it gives CASRGTGLKTQYF.

The CDR3 sequence: CASSEATGESQHF. DNA of the CDR3: TGTGCCAGCAGTGAAGCTACAGGGGAGTCCCAGCATTTT. The chain joins TRBV6-1 to TRBJ1-5; 7 bases are a match to TRBD1. After removal of 0 bases from V and 11 bases from J, the junction contained 4 bases not matched to a gene. CDR3 size: 13 residues. The germline V gene encodes CDR1 MNHNS and CDR2 SASEGT.

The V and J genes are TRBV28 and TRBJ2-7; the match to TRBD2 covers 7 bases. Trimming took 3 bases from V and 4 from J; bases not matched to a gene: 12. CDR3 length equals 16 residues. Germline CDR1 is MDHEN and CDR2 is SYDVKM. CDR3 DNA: TGTGCCAGCAGTTTCCCCCTCGCGGGAGAGGGATACGAGCAGTACTTC. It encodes CASSFPLAGEGYEQYF.

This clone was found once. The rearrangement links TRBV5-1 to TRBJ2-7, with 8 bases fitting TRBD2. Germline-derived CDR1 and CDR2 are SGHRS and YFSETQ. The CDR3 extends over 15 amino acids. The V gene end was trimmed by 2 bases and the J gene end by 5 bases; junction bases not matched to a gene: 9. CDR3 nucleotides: TGCGCCAGCAGCTTTGGGGTAGCGGGGCTCGACGAGCAGTACTTC. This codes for CASSFGVAGLDEQYF. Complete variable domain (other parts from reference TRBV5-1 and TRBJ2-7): KAGVTQTPRYLIKTRGQQVTLSCSPISGHRSVSWYQQTPGQGLQFLFEYFSETQRNKGNFPGRFSGRQFSNSRSEMNVSTLELGDSALYLCASSFGVAGLDEQYFGPGTRLTVT.

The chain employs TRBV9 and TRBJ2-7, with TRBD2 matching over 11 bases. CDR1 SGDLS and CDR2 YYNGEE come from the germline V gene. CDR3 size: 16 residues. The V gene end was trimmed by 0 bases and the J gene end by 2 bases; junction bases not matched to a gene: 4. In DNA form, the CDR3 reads TGTGCCAGCAGCGTAGCGGGGACTAGCGGCCCCTACGAGCAGTACTTC. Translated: CASSVAGTSGPYEQYF.

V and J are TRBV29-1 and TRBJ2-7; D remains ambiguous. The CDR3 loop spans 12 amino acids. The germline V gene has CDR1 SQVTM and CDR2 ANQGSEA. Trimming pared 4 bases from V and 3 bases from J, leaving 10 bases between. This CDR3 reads CSVGEMHYEQYF. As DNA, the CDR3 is TGCAGCGTTGGTGAGATGCACTACGAGCAGTACTTC.

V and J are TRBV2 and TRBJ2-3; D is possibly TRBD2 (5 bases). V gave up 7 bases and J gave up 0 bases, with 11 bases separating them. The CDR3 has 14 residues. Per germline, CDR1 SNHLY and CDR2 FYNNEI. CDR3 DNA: TGTGCCAGCAAAAGCGGAGTGAGCACAGATACGCAGTATTTT. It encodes CASKSGVSTDTQYF.

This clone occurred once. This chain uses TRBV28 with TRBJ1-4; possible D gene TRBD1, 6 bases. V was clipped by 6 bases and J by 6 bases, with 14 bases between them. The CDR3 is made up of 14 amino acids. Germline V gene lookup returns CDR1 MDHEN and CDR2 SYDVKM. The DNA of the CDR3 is TGTGCCAGCAGCATCGGGGGGCCGGATGAAAAACTGTTTTTT. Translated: CASSIGGPDEKLFF.

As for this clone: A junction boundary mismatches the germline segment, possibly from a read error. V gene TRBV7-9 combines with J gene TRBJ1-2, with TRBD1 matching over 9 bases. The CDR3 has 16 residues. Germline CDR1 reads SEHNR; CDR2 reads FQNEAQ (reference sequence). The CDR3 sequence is CASSLANPGQGKGYTF. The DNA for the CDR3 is TGTGCCAGCAGCCTAGCTAACCCGGGACAGGGTAAAGGCTACACCTTC.

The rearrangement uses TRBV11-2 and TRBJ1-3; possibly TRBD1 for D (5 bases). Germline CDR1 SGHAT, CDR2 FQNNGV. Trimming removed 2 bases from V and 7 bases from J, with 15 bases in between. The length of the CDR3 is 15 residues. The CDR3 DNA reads TGTGCCAGCAGCTTATGGGGGAGGTCTAACAACACCATATATTTT. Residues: CASSLWGRSNNTIYF. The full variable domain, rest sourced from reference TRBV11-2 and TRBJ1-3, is EAGVAQSPRYKIIEKRQSVAFWCNPISGHATLYWYQQILGQGPKLLIQFQNNGVVDDSQLPKDRFSAERLKGVDSTLKIQPAKLEDSAVYLCASSLWGRSNNTIYFGEGSWLTVV.

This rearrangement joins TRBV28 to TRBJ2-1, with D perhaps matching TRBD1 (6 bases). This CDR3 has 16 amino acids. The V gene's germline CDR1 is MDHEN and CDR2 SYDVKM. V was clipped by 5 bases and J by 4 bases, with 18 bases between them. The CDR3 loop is CASSPPGTLQYNEQFF. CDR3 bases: TGTGCCAGCAGTCCCCCCGGGACACTGCAATACAATGAGCAGTTCTTC.

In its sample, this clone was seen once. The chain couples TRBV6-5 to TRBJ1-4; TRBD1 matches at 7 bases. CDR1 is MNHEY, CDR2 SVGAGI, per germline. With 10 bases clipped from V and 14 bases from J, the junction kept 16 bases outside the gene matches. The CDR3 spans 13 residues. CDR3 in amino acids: CATHGQDSRGLFF. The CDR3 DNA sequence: TGTGCCACGCATGGACAGGATTCTCGAGGGCTGTTTTTT.

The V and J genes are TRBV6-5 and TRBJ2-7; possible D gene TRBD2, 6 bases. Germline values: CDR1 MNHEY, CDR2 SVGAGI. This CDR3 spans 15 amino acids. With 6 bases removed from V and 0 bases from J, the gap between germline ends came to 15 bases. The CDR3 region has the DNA TGTGCCAGCAGCCACCGTCGGCGGGGCTCCTACGAGCAGTACTTC. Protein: CASSHRRRGSYEQYF.